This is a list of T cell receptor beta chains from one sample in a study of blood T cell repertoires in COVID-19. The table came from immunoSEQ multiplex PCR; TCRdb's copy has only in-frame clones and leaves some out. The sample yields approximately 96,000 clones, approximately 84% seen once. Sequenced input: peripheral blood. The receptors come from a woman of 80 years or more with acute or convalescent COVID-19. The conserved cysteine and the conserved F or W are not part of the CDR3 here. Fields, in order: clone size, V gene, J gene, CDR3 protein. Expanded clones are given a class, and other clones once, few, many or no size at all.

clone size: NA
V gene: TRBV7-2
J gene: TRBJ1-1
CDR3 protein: ASSPQLNTEAF

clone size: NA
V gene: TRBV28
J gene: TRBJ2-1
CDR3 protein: ASTDPQGFGNEQF

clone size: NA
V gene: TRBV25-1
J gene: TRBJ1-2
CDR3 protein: ASSGTGAAYGYT

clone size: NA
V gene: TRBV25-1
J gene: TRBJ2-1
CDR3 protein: ASSEYGAFEQF

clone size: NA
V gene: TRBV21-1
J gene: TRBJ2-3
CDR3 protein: ASSKVSNGQSTDTQY

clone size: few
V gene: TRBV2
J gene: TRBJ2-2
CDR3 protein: ASSDSRGTGELF

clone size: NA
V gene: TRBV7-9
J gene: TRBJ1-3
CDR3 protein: ATQTVSSGNTIY

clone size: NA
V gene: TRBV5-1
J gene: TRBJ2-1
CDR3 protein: ASSLAPVGSNEQF

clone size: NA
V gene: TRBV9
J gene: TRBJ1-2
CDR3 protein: ASSVDGSPYGYT

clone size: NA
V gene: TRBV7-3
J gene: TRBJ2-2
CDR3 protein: ASSPDGAGELF

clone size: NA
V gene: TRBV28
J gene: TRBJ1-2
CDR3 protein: ASSFFWRRTRNYGYT

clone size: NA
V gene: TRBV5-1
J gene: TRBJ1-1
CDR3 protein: ASSLSGMNTEAF

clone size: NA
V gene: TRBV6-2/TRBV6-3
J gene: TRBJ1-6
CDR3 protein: ASSAQGVLSPLH

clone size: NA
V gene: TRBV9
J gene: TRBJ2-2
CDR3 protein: ASSVSSSGATGELF

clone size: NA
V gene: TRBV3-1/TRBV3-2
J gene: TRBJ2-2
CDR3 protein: ASSHAGGVTGELF

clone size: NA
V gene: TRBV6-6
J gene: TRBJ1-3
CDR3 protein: ATSTGMGNTIY

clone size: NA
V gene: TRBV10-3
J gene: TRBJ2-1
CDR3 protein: AISESPYNEQF

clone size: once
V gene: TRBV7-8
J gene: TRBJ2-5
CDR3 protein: ASRIAGGETQY

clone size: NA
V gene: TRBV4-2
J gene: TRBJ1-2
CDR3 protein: ASSQARTLSYGYT

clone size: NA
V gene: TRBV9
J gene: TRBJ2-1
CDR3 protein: ASSVGTVSYNEQF

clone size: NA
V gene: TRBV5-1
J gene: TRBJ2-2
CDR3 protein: ASSVQGPGELF

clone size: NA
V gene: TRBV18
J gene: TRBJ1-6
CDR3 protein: ASSPQGADNSPLH

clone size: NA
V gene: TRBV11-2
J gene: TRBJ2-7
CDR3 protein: ASSLERAAYEQY

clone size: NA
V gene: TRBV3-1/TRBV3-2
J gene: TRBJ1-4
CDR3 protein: ASSQGPGKGEKLF

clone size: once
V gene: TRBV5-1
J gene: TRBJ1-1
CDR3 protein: ASGRGMNTEAF

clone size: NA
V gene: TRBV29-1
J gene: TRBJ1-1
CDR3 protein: SVGQANTEAF

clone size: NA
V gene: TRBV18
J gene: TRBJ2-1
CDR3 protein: ASSQTGEKNNEQF

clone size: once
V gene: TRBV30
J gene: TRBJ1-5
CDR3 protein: AWSVQGGNQPQH

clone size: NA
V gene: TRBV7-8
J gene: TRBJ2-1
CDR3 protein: ASSPVGTANNEQF

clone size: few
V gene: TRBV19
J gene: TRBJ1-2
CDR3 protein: ASSRSTDLWGGGYT

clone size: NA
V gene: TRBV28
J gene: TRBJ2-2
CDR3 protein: ASSLSLGGTGELF

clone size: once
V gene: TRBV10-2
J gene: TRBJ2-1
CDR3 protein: ASRERGSYNEQF

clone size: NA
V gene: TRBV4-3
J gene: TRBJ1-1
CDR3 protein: ASSQDFTLNTEAF

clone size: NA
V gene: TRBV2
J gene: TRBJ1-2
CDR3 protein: ASLQGVTGYT

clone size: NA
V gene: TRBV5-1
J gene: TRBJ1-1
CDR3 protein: ASLEGPLNTEAF

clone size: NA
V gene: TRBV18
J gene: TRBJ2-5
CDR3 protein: ASSPGGAVQETQY

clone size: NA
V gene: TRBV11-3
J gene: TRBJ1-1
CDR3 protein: ASSTNPGTEAF

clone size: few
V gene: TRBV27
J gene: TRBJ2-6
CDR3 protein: ASSLEGGSGANVLT

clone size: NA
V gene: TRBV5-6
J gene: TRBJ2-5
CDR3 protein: ASRGWNQETQY

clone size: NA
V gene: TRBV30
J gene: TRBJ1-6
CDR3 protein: ALGRERSSYNSPLH

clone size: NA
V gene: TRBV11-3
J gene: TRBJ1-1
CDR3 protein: ASSLDGQGTEAF

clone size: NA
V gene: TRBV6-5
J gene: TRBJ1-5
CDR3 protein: ASSYQEPDSNQPQH

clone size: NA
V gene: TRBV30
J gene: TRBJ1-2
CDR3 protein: AWSKTGSYGYT

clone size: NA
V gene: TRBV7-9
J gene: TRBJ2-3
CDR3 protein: ASSLDRVADTQY

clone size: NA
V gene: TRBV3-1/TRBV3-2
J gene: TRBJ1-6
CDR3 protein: ASSPRQARSPLH

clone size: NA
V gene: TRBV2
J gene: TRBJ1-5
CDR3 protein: ASQTGGGNQPQH